This TCR beta chain was sequenced in a study of liver allograft versus peripheral blood T cells. At the level of the study: Peripheral blood of the recipients supplied T cell receptor repertoires that were compared with those in transplanted livers.

MiXCR, run by TCRdb on the reads, gives a single entry per CDR3 protein. The sample contains about 13,000 distinct CDR3 sequences, approximately 17% of which appear only once. In regard to this clonotype: Its antigen is unknown.

Trimming removed 5 bases from V and 4 bases from J; junction bases left unmatched: 9. The CDR3 length is 15 residues. Germline V gene data show CDR1 as SGHNT and CDR2 as YYREEE (reference sequence). General study results and limits: Peripheral blood T cell receptor repertoires reportedly differed from those found within liver allografts.

The origin of this receptor is a human patient who had a liver transplant. The T cells may come from the graft donor. This rearrangement joins TRBV5-4 to TRBJ2-1, with TRBD1 matching over 7 bases. The CDR3 protein is CASSEMEQGYNEQFF. The DNA for the CDR3 is TGTGCCAGCAGTGAAATGGAACAGGGGTACAATGAGCAGTTCTTC.